The sequence of this T cell receptor (beta chain) was determined in a study of TIL therapy for anti-PD-1-resistant metastatic lung cancer. Study-wide context: Tumor harvest preceded PD-1/PD-L1 blockade, followed by nivolumab treatment. Several tumors were EGFR-mutant and two were ALK-rearranged.

CDR1 SEHNR and CDR2 FQNEAQ come from the germline V gene (reference sequence). Deletions cut 6 bases from V and 2 bases from J, with 15 bases between. This CDR3 spans 15 amino acids. The immunoSEQ assay was v3. Data came from immunoSEQ multiplex PCR; TCRdb stores just in-frame clones and leaves some out. Of just under 60,000 clones in the sample, about 73% were seen once. The time point is: pre-treatment sample, taken before nivolumab and TIL therapy. This TCR was sampled from a person between 25 and 80 years old with non-small cell lung cancer. The chain carries TRBV7-9 and TRBJ2-3, with D tentatively TRBD2 (6 bases). Source: blood, taken at baseline. CDR3 loop: CASRHWTTDTDTQYF. In nucleotides, the CDR3 is TGTGCCAGCAGACATTGGACTACAGACACAGATACGCAGTATTTT.